The rows below give T cell receptor beta chains drawn from one sample of a study of cytomegalovirus exposure and HLA in healthy donors. Sequencing used immunoSEQ multiplex PCR; TCRdb keeps in-frame clones, though not all of them. Of 100,000 to 120,000 clones in the sample, 82% were seen once. Sequencing was carried out using PBMCs. Receptor source: a woman between 18 and 29 years old in good health and CMV-seronegative. CDR3s leave out the opening cysteine and the closing phenylalanine or tryptophan. D genes are given only for firm matches.

cdr3_aa,d_call,v_call,j_call
ASRQGTEAF,-,TRBV6-5,TRBJ1-1
ASSSDRDYGYT,TRBD1,TRBV14,TRBJ1-2
ASRGGGGTDTQY,TRBD2,TRBV6-5,TRBJ2-3
ASREVRGGALYNEQF,-,TRBV6-1,TRBJ2-1
ASSRQGRAETQY,TRBD1,TRBV7-6,TRBJ2-5
ASSFTQGFDYGYT,TRBD1,TRBV5-1,TRBJ1-2
ASSLISGIRYNEQF,TRBD2,TRBV7-8,TRBJ2-1
AWSVGVGGYT,-,TRBV30,TRBJ1-2
ASSPSGLSYGYT,-,TRBV9,TRBJ1-2
ASSPDRPRYNEQF,TRBD1,TRBV5-1,TRBJ2-1
ASSQDWVEDTGELF,-,TRBV4-3,TRBJ2-2
ASSLMPDTDTQY,-,TRBV7-2,TRBJ2-3
ASSDSRTGFEAF,TRBD1,TRBV10-1,TRBJ1-1
ASTSAGAEQY,-,TRBV19,TRBJ2-7
ASSLRGGEGYGYT,-,TRBV11-2,TRBJ1-2
ASSFQPGSRRDYGYT,-,TRBV7-2,TRBJ1-2
ASSQDSGSDTQY,TRBD2,TRBV4-3,TRBJ2-3
ASSSGSSYNEQF,-,TRBV7-9,TRBJ2-1
ASSNGQKPGNTIY,-,TRBV19,TRBJ1-3
ATTVAVNSPLH,-,TRBV15,TRBJ1-6
ASSNSRRGGTEAF,-,TRBV19,TRBJ1-1
ASTSGTSGVGSSYNEQF,TRBD2,TRBV19,TRBJ2-1
ASSPMGQGSTEAF,TRBD1,TRBV28,TRBJ1-1
ASSDDGLSGNTIY,-,TRBV2,TRBJ1-3
ASSLRSSGGALQETQY,TRBD2,TRBV7-2,TRBJ2-5
ASSHYPDIYRRELF,-,TRBV4-1,TRBJ2-2
ASSPGTDLEAF,TRBD1,TRBV18,TRBJ1-1
ASRWGVQPQH,-,TRBV28,TRBJ1-5
ASRLTGGTQY,TRBD2,TRBV7-9,TRBJ2-3
ASSSVGGPLH,-,TRBV28,TRBJ1-6
ASSVTSGSSYNEQF,TRBD2,TRBV9,TRBJ2-1
ASSIAPQGWNTEAF,TRBD1,TRBV19,TRBJ1-1
ASSLSGYEQY,-,TRBV7-9,TRBJ2-7
ASSIEGANQPQH,-,TRBV19,TRBJ1-5
ASSRSWDKDGYT,-,TRBV7-9,TRBJ1-2
ASSIAQYRPQH,-,TRBV19,TRBJ1-5
AISARAGNNEQF,-,TRBV10-3,TRBJ2-1